This note documents a single TCR beta chain sequence. Based on its abundance in the sample, this clonotype is medium-sized (0.01 to 0.1%). Its antigen is still unknown. It has no much larger one-base neighbor in the sample; base qualities were not kept. Instrument used: Illumina MiSeq. Multiplex PCR with BIOMED2 TRB-A/B primer pools was used to amplify the TRB rearrangements. Illumina-compatible adapters and 7-nucleotide sample barcodes were attached to the amplicons in two consecutive PCRs. All library PCRs used Phusion HS II polymerase. The amplicons were purified from gel with the NucleoSpin Gel and PCR Clean-up kit, measured on Qubit, and combined at roughly 4.4 nM. Amplicon pool quality was checked on an Agilent 2100 Bioanalyzer before Illumina next-generation sequencing. The authors' analysis ran thus. TRB rearrangements were annotated with MiXCR 3.0.8 using the default MiXCR reference library. Sequences with fewer than 2 reads and non-productive reads were filtered out, and every unique CDR3 nucleotide sequence was treated as a single clone. R 3.5.1 was used to calculate clonality, diversity, richness and V-J gene usage. GLIPH2 was used to cluster TCRs based on CDR3 similarity, and OLGA was used to calculate the generation probabilities. Only GLIPH2 clusters containing at least four unique TCR clonotypes present in at least three individuals were kept. TCRdb handled the public reads itself, with Q25 trimming in fastp and clone calling in MiXCR, and kept productive beta chains. Duplicate CDR3 protein sequences are folded into a single record with the most common DNA and genes. The V and J calls come from TCRdb's annotation, not from the publication. The sample includes about 720 distinct CDR3 sequences, with under 35% observed a single time. The ten most abundant clones make up about two fifths of the sample.

Genomic DNA extracted from blood was used in amounts of roughly 250-550 ng for amplification of TRB repertoires. The sample comes from a study of T and B cells in COVID-19 patients (TCRdb year 2020). In the study overall: Using TRB and IGH repertoire sequencing of peripheral blood, the study characterized adaptive immunity in COVID-19 patients who had active infection or had recovered. Over 7 million TCR sequences were analysed from a TCR and BCR sequence repository that comprised 37 patients and approximately 69 time points. A couple of patients belonged to both the recovered and active cohorts because samples were available from active disease and after recovery. Repertoire analyses used an age-matched reference group of approximately 40 healthy donors who were negative for COVID-19 antibodies as the comparison. Of the approximately 20 patients in the active-infection cohort, about 17 had comorbidities associated with unfavorable COVID-19 outcome. A recovered cohort comprised more than 15 patients contributing roughly 21 samples, mostly after mild to moderate COVID-19 managed as outpatients. Of the roughly 20 patients in the active-infection cohort, roughly 11 were critically ill and needed mechanical ventilation or ECMO. As many as 9 follow-up blood samples were taken per patient, and some of the samples covered different disease stages within the same individual. Median age was about 34 years in the recovered cohort versus 67 years in the active-infection cohort.

The study at large found these results: Specific T cell subsets (CD4+/Treg/CD8+) and sorted SARS-CoV-2-responsive or tetramer+ T cells had not yet been sequenced, and these experiments were ongoing. Strongly skewed TRBV/TRBJ gene usage was reported in patients with COVID-19. A total of roughly 2,300 TCR clusters were exclusive to the recovered cohort, and 25 to 40 of those clusters were low-pGen clusters. The size of the cohort was considered insufficient for assessing HLA contributions to COVID-19 susceptibility or severity. Few blood samples were available from mildly ill patients while symptoms were present, and early samples from severe cases were likewise scarce. The reported TCR clusters were stated to require prospective validation before clinical use. TRB repertoires were highly clonal in active COVID-19, whereas diversity and richness at recovery rose above healthy donor levels.

V is clipped by 5 bases and J by 4 bases, and the sequence between their germline boundaries is 14 bases long. The CDR3 runs 14 amino acids, cysteine and phenylalanine included. Only the CDR3 DNA stays, 42 bases, in frame from base 1. The TCR sequence derives from a human donor with active COVID-19. The donor label of this sample is uncertain. Rearrangement joined TRBV12-3 or TRBV12-4 to TRBJ1-2, and possibly TRBD1, on 5 matching bases. The sample taken for sequencing was blood. The sequenced DNA is TGTGCCAGCAGTCCCCCTGACAGAAGCTATGGCTACACCTTC. This translates into CASSPPDRSYGYTF.